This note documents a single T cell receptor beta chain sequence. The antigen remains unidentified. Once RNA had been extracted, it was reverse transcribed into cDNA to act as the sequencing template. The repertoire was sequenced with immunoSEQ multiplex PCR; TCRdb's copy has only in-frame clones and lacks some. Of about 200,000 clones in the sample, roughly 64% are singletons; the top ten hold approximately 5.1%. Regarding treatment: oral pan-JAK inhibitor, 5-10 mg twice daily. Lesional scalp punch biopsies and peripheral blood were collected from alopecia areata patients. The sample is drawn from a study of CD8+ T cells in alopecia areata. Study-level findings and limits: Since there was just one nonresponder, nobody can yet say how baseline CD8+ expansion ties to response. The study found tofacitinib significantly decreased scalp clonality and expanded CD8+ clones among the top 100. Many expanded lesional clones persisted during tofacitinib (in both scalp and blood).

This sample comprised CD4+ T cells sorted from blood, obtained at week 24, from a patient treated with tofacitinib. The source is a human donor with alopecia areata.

The CDR3 bases are TGTGCCAGCAGCTTAAGGGGCTTTGGGGGCTCTGGAAACACCATATATTTT. Translated, it gives CASSLRGFGGSGNTIYF. The chain joins TRBV7-2 to TRBJ1-3; D perhaps matches TRBD1 (5 bases). The CDR3 length is 17 residues. V gave up 2 bases and J gave up 0 bases, with 14 bases separating them. Germline V gene lookup returns CDR1 SGHTA and CDR2 FQGNSA.